This TCR beta chain was identified in a study of T-cell reconstitution after alpha-beta-depleted transplantation in children. This clonotype was seen at least ten times. V was pared by 7 bases and J by 0 bases, with 16 bases between. Germline V lookup: CDR1 DFQATT, CDR2 SNEGSKA (reference sequence). The CDR3 covers 14 residues. Unique molecular identifiers were used in preparing the TCRbeta library. TCRdb ran MiXCR on the PCR reads and lists one entry per CDR3 protein. The data show 600,000 to 700,000 distinct CDR3 sequences, around a sixth seen once. This clonotype originated in a human donor who donated a stem cell graft to a child with acute myeloid leukemia. Specimen: PBMCs from the stem cell graft donor, collected from the stem cell graft. V and J are TRBV20-1 and TRBJ2-7; D remains ambiguous. CDR3 loop: CSVRILGSSYEQYF. The CDR3 nucleotides read TGCAGTGTCAGAATCCTCGGCAGCTCCTACGAGCAGTACTTC.